These 12 T cell receptor beta chains share one sample of origin, sequenced in a study of cytomegalovirus exposure and HLA in healthy donors. 60 Vbeta and 13 Jbeta primers were used in PCR. TCRdb keeps only in-frame clones here, not all; method: immunoSEQ multiplex PCR. The table lists about 160,000 clones. The material sequenced was PBMCs. The receptors come from a young man in good health and CMV-seronegative.

This rearrangement joins TRBV27 to TRBJ1-5; TRBD1 aligns across 7 bases. Germline V CDR1 and CDR2: MNHEY, SMNVEV (reference sequence). The CDR3 totals 15 residues. V lost 6 bases, J lost 0 bases, and 5 bases stayed unmatched. This CDR3 reads CASRKGGDSNQPQHF. The DNA for the CDR3 is TGTGCCAGCAGAAAAGGGGGCGATAGCAATCAGCCCCAGCATTTT.

The V and J genes are TRBV2 and TRBJ1-4, with TRBD1 matching 8 bases. Losses at the gene ends were 0 bases for V and 8 bases for J; bases not matched to a gene: 11. This CDR3 spans 17 amino acids. CDR1 and CDR2 (germline): SNHLY, FYNNEI. CDR3: CASSEANPGQDGEKLFF. CDR3 nucleotides: TGTGCCAGCAGTGAAGCGAACCCGGGACAGGACGGGGAAAAACTGTTTTTT.

This sequence joins TRBV6-6 and TRBJ2-3; 7 nucleotides line up with TRBD1. Germline CDR1 is MNHNY and CDR2 is SVGAGI (reference sequence). This CDR3 has 13 residues. V was pared by 2 bases and J by 10 bases, with 6 bases of the junction left unmatched. The CDR3 sequence: CASSYTQGQAQYF. Written as DNA, the CDR3 is TGTGCCAGCAGTTACACACAGGGGCAGGCGCAGTATTTT.

The chain employs TRBV9 and TRBJ2-1; 8 nucleotides agree with TRBD2. CDR1 SGDLS and CDR2 YYNGEE come from the germline V gene. The CDR3 sequence is 15 residues long. After removal of 2 bases from V and 3 bases from J, the junction contained 4 bases not matched to a gene. For the CDR3, the DNA is TGTGCCAGCAGCGTTGAGGCGGGAGGCTACAATGAGCAGTTCTTC. Its protein product is CASSVEAGGYNEQFF.

The chain recombines TRBV4-2 with TRBJ2-5, with D perhaps matching TRBD2 (6 bases). The assigned J gene may be wrong: the sequence end matches TRBJ2-7 better. The CDR3 totals 13 residues. Per the germline V gene, CDR1 is LGHNA and CDR2 is YNFKEQ. As DNA, the CDR3 is TGTGCCAGCAGCCCCGGAGGGTCCTACGAGCAGTACTTC. This codes for CASSPGGSYEQYF.

V is TRBV10-3 and J is TRBJ2-7, with 11 nucleotides matching TRBD1. The CDR3 has 14 residues. V lost 3 bases to trimming and J lost 7 bases; unmatched junction nucleotides: 5. Germline CDR1 and CDR2: ENHRY and SYGVKD. The CDR3 coding sequence is TGTGCCATCAGTGATGGGACAGGGGGAAGGGAGCAGTACTTC. This codes for CAISDGTGGREQYF.

The rearrangement joins TRBV19 to TRBJ2-1; TRBD2 is a possible D gene (6 bases). V lost 4 bases, J lost 4 bases, and 11 bases lay in between. This CDR3 has 14 residues. The V gene's germline CDR1 is LNHDA and CDR2 SQIVND (reference sequence). The CDR3 reads CASSRREPYNEQFF. In nucleotides, the CDR3 is TGTGCCAGTAGTAGGAGGGAGCCGTACAATGAGCAGTTCTTC.

The gene calls are TRBV6-5 and TRBJ1-2, with a tentative D call TRBD1 (6 bases). This CDR3 spans 11 amino acids. Germline CDR1 is MNHEY and CDR2 is SVGAGI. V dropped 8 bases and J dropped 5 bases, with 9 bases sitting between them. The CDR3 coding sequence is TGTGCCAGCCAGGGGCTATATGGCTACACCTTC. Translated: CASQGLYGYTF.

The rearrangement uses TRBV5-1 and TRBJ2-1, with 13 positions matching TRBD2. V lost 4 bases, J lost 3 bases, and 4 bases stayed unmatched. The CDR3 covers 16 residues. The germline V gene has CDR1 SGHRS and CDR2 YFSETQ. In DNA form, the CDR3 reads TGCGCCAGCAGCCGAACTAGCGGGAGGGGCTACAATGAGCAGTTCTTC. As protein: CASSRTSGRGYNEQFF.

V and J are TRBV5-6 and TRBJ2-1; 12 bases are shared with TRBD2. Looked up from germline, CDR1 is SGHDT and CDR2 is YYEEEE. Trimming at V came to 4 bases and at J to 7 bases, leaving 3 bases not matched to a gene. The CDR3 loop spans 14 amino acids. The CDR3 coding sequence is TGTGCCAGCAGCGGACTAGCGGGATTAAATGAGCAGTTCTTC. Protein sequence: CASSGLAGLNEQFF.

The chain joins TRBV7-7 to TRBJ2-7, with 12 bases identical to TRBD2. Germline V gene sequence: CDR1 SSHAT, CDR2 FNYEAQ (reference sequence). V trimming: 5 bases; J trimming: 2 bases; junction bases outside the gene matches: 4. CDR3 length: 15 amino acids. The CDR3 reads CASSPGLAGTYEQYF. CDR3 nucleotides: TGTGCCAGCAGCCCCGGACTAGCGGGAACCTACGAGCAGTACTTC.

This chain uses TRBV19 with TRBJ2-1; 11 positions match TRBD2. Germline V lookup: CDR1 LNHDA, CDR2 SQIVND (reference sequence). V shed 3 bases, J shed 8 bases, and the junction held 9 bases outside the gene matches. This CDR3 is 16 amino acids long. DNA of the CDR3: TGTGCCAGTAGTATCAGTCGTGGTAGCGGGAGGGATGAGCAGTTCTTC. Translation: CASSISRGSGRDEQFF.